What follows are 23 T cell receptor beta chains derived from one specimen sequenced in a study of blood T cells in healthy people across ages (dated by TCRdb to the mid-2010s). The library was produced with 5' RACE. The run used an Illumina HiSeq 2500. A second roughly 7 to 11 cycle PCR used a sample-barcoded 5' primer and a J-beta primer mix. TCRdb redid the processing of the public reads, applying fastp at Q25 and MiXCR, and retained in-frame beta chains. Merged by CDR3 protein, the rows form single entries marked with the most common genes and DNA. The sample table holds 700,000 or so distinct CDR3 sequences, of which over 40% were seen once. About 32% of the sample rests with the top ten. Sequenced input: blood. These receptors were collected from a man of 80 years or more in good health.

In this sample, this clonotype turned up a few times. V usage is TRBV27 and J usage is TRBJ2-1, with D perhaps matching TRBD2 (7 bases). This CDR3 region has 16 residues. Trimming left V 0 bases short and J 2 bases short, with 11 bases between. CDR1 is MNHEY and CDR2 is SMNVEV in the germline V gene (reference sequence). The CDR3 DNA reads TGTGCCAGCAGTTTATCGGGCGGGGGCCCCTACAATGAGCAGTTCTTC. It is translated as CASSLSGGGPYNEQFF.

The chain employs TRBV27 and TRBJ2-7; unclear D gene. Trimming pared 2 bases from V and 2 bases from J, leaving 10 bases between. Per the germline V gene, CDR1 is MNHEY and CDR2 is SMNVEV (reference sequence). CDR3 length equals 14 residues. DNA for the CDR3: TGTGCCAGCAGTTTACGGCGGATACCCTACGAGCAGTACTTC. Translated: CASSLRRIPYEQYF.

The genes are TRBV3-1 and TRBJ2-3, with D possibly TRBD1 on 6 matching bases. The germline gives CDR1 LGHDT, CDR2 YNNKEL (reference sequence). The CDR3 loop spans 16 amino acids. Trimming shortened V by 3 bases and J by 3 bases, and 16 bases separated the two germline ends. CDR3 sequence: CASSQPDSGVTDTQYF. DNA of the CDR3: TGTGCCAGCAGCCAGCCGGACAGCGGAGTAACAGATACGCAGTATTTT.

The gene calls are TRBV20-1 and TRBJ1-5, with D perhaps matching TRBD1 (5 bases). CDR3 length equals 15 residues. In germline, CDR1 is DFQATT, CDR2 SNEGSKA (reference sequence). Trimming shortened V by 1 base and J by 6 bases, and 16 bases separated the two germline ends. The CDR3 DNA reads TGCAGTGCTAGAGGGGGGGTAGGCAATAGTCAGCCCCAGCATTTT. Its protein product is CSARGGVGNSQPQHF.

The chain recombines TRBV28 with TRBJ2-3, with a weak D call TRBD1 (5 bases). The germline CDR1 and CDR2 sequences are MDHEN and SYDVKM. The CDR3 is made up of 14 amino acids. The V gene lost 4 bases and the J gene lost 3 bases, with 11 bases spanning the gap. CDR3 DNA sequence: TGTGCCAGCAGTTCAGAGCCAGGGACAGATACGCAGTATTTT. This encodes CASSSEPGTDTQYF.

The chain is built from TRBV28 and TRBJ2-3, with D perhaps matching TRBD1 or TRBD2 (5 bases each). Between the trimmed V and J ends, which lost 4 bases and 1 base, there was a span of 24 bases. The germline V gene has CDR1 MDHEN and CDR2 SYDVKM. CDR3 length equals 19 residues. CDR3 sequence (DNA): TGTGCCAGCAGTTCACCGGGACGGCGCAACTCGAGAGGCACAGATACGCAGTATTTT. Translation gives CASSSPGRRNSRGTDTQYF.

This chain uses TRBV12-3 or TRBV12-4 with TRBJ1-2, with 9 bases identical to TRBD1. V trimming: 3 bases; J trimming: 5 bases; junction bases outside the gene matches: 10. This CDR3 contains 16 residues. The CDR3 nucleotides read TGTGCCAGCAGTTTTAGGAAGGACAGGGGAATTTATGGCTACACCTTC. Amino acid sequence: CASSFRKDRGIYGYTF.

The V and J genes are TRBV20-1 and TRBJ2-5; TRBD2 matches at 10 bases. From germline, CDR1 is DFQATT and CDR2 SNEGSKA (reference sequence). J lost 0 bases, V lost 4 bases, and 17 bases had no gene match. The CDR3 is 19 amino acids. The DNA of the CDR3 is TGCAGTGCTACGGATGATGGGACTAGCGACTCATGGTACCAAGAGACCCAGTACTTC. It translates to CSATDDGTSDSWYQETQYF.

The rearrangement uses TRBV20-1 and TRBJ2-1, with D uncertain. The V end was cut by 6 bases, the J end by 6 bases, with 12 bases between. CDR3 size: 12 residues. The germline V gene has CDR1 DFQATT and CDR2 SNEGSKA (reference sequence). The CDR3 reads CSANYSLNEQFF. The CDR3 nucleotides are TGCAGTGCGAACTATAGTCTCAATGAGCAGTTCTTC.

This clonotype was seen only a few times. One junction end disagrees with the germline gene, perhaps due to a read error. The chain combines TRBV3-1 with TRBJ2-5; 8 bases agree with TRBD1. The germline gives CDR1 LGHDT, CDR2 YNNKEL (reference sequence). This CDR3 region has 15 residues. The CDR3 reads CASCQPGQGVVTQYF. DNA of the CDR3: TGTGCCAGCTGCCAACCTGGACAGGGTGTTGTGACCCAGTACTTC.

The V call is TRBV6-2 or TRBV6-3, the J call TRBJ1-5; D perhaps matches TRBD1 (5 bases). The germline gives CDR1 MNHEY, CDR2 SVGEGT. There are 14 residues in the CDR3. Between the trimmed V and J ends, which lost 8 bases and 3 bases, there was a span of 14 bases. Here the CDR3 reads CASERGSLNQPQHF. Written as DNA, the CDR3 is TGTGCCAGCGAGAGGGGTTCCCTCAATCAGCCCCAGCATTTT.

Only a few counts were recorded for this clonotype. This rearrangement joins TRBV4-2 to TRBJ2-1; TRBD2 aligns across 7 bases. The CDR3 totals 16 residues. V trimming: 3 bases; J trimming: 4 bases; junction bases outside the gene matches: 9. Germline V CDR1 and CDR2: LGHNA, YNFKEQ. As DNA, the CDR3 is TGTGCCAGCAGCCAGGAGAGGGCAGCGGGGTACAATGAGCAGTTCTTC. Protein: CASSQERAAGYNEQFF.

This chain links TRBV6-1 with TRBJ2-3; no clear D gene. Trimming removed 4 bases from V and 6 bases from J, with 5 bases in between. Per germline, CDR1 MNHNS and CDR2 SASEGT. The CDR3 is 11 amino acids. CDR3 in DNA: TGTGCCAGCAGTGGGATGGATACGCAGTATTTT. Translated, it gives CASSGMDTQYF.

The rearrangement uses TRBV28 and TRBJ2-5; TRBD2 matches at 7 bases. V lost 8 bases to trimming and J lost 0 bases; unmatched junction nucleotides: 9. Germline values: CDR1 MDHEN, CDR2 SYDVKM. The CDR3 spans 15 residues. The DNA for the CDR3 is TGTGCCAGCCGCCAGACTAGCCCTTACCAAGAGACCCAGTACTTC. The encoded protein is CASRQTSPYQETQYF. Full variable domain (missing parts from reference TRBV28 and TRBJ2-5): DVKVTQSSRYLVKRTGEKVFLECVQDMDHENMFWYRQDPGLGLRLIYFSYDVKMKEKGDIPEGYSVSREKKERFSLILESASTNQTSMYLCASRQTSPYQETQYFGPGTRLLVL.

This clonotype was seen a few times. The chain's CDR3 is CSATAGTPEPTDTQYF. CDR3 nucleotide sequence: TGCAGTGCTACCGCCGGGACACCGGAACCGACAGATACGCAGTATTTT. The chain recombines TRBV20-1 with TRBJ2-3; TRBD1 might be the D (6 bases). The CDR3 covers 16 residues. V was clipped by 4 bases and J by 3 bases, with 20 bases between them. Germline V gives CDR1 DFQATT, CDR2 SNEGSKA (reference sequence).

This chain connects TRBV6-6 to TRBJ2-5; weak D call: TRBD1 (6 bases). CDR3 size: 14 residues. V was cut by 2 bases and J by 5 bases, with 12 bases left in between. Looked up from germline, CDR1 is MNHNY and CDR2 is SVGAGI (reference sequence). The CDR3 region has the DNA TGTGCCAGCAGTTACGGGGGCGGGCGGGAGACCCAGTACTTC. This gives the protein CASSYGGGRETQYF.

The chain carries TRBV6-5 and TRBJ1-2; D unresolved. Looked up from germline, CDR1 is MNHEY and CDR2 is SVGAGI. CDR3 length: 14 residues. Deletions cut 4 bases from V and 6 bases from J, with 15 bases between. This CDR3 reads CASSSNVGFNGYTF. CDR3 nucleotides: TGTGCCAGCAGTTCTAACGTGGGGTTTAATGGCTACACCTTC.

The rearrangement joins TRBV6-2 or TRBV6-3 to TRBJ2-1, with TRBD1 identical over 9 bases. J lost 13 bases, V lost 5 bases, and 24 bases had no gene match. Germline loops: CDR1 MNHEY, CDR2 SVGEGT. This CDR3 region has 18 residues. The CDR3 DNA sequence: TGTGCCAGCAGTGTACGGACAGGGGATTATAGGCTACAAGAGACCCAGTTCTTC. It encodes CASSVRTGDYRLQETQFF.

The chain has TRBV6-2 or TRBV6-3 and TRBJ2-5; possibly TRBD2 for D (6 bases). From germline, CDR1 is MNHEY and CDR2 SVGEGT. The CDR3 extends over 14 amino acids. Trimming removed 6 bases at V and 7 bases at J, with 18 bases between. In DNA, the CDR3 is TGTGCCAGCAGCGACACCGGGACTGTGGGGACCCAGTACTTC. Its translation: CASSDTGTVGTQYF.

The gene calls are TRBV6-2 or TRBV6-3 and TRBJ2-1, with D possibly TRBD1 on 6 matching bases. The CDR3 covers 15 residues. V was cut by 7 bases and J by 9 bases, with 22 bases left in between. Looked up from germline, CDR1 is MNHEY and CDR2 is SVGEGT. The DNA of the CDR3 is TGTGCCAGCACCAAAGGGGGTCTGGGCGGAGGTGAGCAGTTCTTC. It translates to CASTKGGLGGGEQFF.

A remark on this clonotype: Relative to the germline gene, one junction end is altered; a read error may explain this. V and J are TRBV6-5 and TRBJ2-6; perhaps TRBD1 as D (5 bases). CDR1 and CDR2 (germline): MNHEY, SVGAGI. This CDR3 contains 18 residues. CDR3 in amino acids: CASRYGGRASSGANVLTF. CDR3 nucleotides: TGTGCCAGCCGTTACGGCGGCAGGGCTTCCTCTGGGGCCAACGTCCTGACTTTC.

This clonotype came up once. This sequence joins TRBV5-5 and TRBJ1-1; possible D gene TRBD1, 5 bases. V shed 1 base and J shed 0 bases, with 16 bases lying between them. The CDR3 sequence is 17 residues long. The germline CDR1 and CDR2 sequences are SGHKS and YYEKEE (reference sequence). The CDR3 bases are TGTGCCAGCAGCTTGCGAGGGGACCGTTCTATGAACACTGAAGCTTTCTTT. Its protein is CASSLRGDRSMNTEAFF.

This clonotype was recorded a few times. The J gene is TRBJ1-2, the V gene TRBV25-1, with D hard to call. Trimming removed 4 bases at V and 7 bases at J, with 10 bases between. Germline V gene sequence: CDR1 MGHDK, CDR2 SYGVNS. This CDR3 is 12 amino acids long. This CDR3 reads CASSVSDGGYTF. As DNA, the CDR3 is TGTGCCAGCAGTGTATCAGATGGTGGCTACACCTTC.